The clone carrying this TCR beta chain is called medium-sized based on its frequency. Its specificity is not known. UMI-labeled 5' RACE TRB cDNA libraries were prepared from the cells. Reprocessing the 5' RACE reads, TCRdb reports a single entry for every CDR3 protein and omits DNA. Seen in this sample are about 53,000 distinct CDR3 sequences; the ten most common clones hold roughly 0.6%. These data come from a study of CXCR3-negative and CXCR3-positive naive CD8 T cells. Study-wide results and limits: Hydrophobicity was higher for TRB CDR3s found in CXCR3-positive naive cells than in CXCR3-negative naive cells.

The CDR3 length is 13 residues. Germline V gene sequence: CDR1 SQVTM, CDR2 ANQGSEA. Sequences were obtained from naive CXCR3+ CD8+ T cells from blood. Regarding subset: CD45RO-CCR7+CD27+CD95- naive CD8+ T cells expressing CXCR3 (TNR3+). The TCR sequence derives from a human donor in good health. Some clones in this sample may be carry-over from other donors' samples. The gene calls are TRBV29-1 and TRBJ2-4; TCRdb outputs TRBD2, but without DNA this stays unchecked. CDR3: CSARGTDKNIQYF.